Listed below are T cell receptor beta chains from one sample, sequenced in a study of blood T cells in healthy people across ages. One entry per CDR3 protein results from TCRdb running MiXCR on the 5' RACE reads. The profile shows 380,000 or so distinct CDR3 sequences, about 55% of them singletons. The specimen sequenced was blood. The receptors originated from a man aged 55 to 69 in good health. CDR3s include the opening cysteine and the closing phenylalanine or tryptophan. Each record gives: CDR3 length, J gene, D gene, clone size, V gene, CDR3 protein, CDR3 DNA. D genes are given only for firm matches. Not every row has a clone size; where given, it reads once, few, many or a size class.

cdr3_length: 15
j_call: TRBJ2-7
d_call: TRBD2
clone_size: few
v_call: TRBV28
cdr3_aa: CASSFGLADLRGQYF
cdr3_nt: TGTGCCAGCAGCTTCGGACTAGCGGACCTACGAGGGCAGTACTTC

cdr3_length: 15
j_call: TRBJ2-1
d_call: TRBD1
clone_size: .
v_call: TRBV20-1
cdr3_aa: CSALTGTGGHNEQFF
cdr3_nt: TGCAGTGCGCTAACCGGGACAGGGGGCCATAATGAGCAGTTCTTC

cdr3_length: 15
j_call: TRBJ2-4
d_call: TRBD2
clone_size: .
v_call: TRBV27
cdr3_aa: CASSLSMGPGREQYF
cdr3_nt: TGTGCCAGCAGTTTATCGATGGGCCCGGGGCGGGAGCAGTACTTC

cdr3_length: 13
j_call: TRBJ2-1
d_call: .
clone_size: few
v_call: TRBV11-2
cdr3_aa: CASSLDYRVEQFF
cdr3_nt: TGTGCCAGCAGCTTAGATTATAGGGTTGAGCAGTTCTTC

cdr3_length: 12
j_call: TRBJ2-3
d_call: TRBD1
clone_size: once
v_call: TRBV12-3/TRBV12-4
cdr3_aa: CASNRGGNTQYF
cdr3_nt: TGTGCCAGCAACAGAGGGGGCAATACGCAGTATTTT

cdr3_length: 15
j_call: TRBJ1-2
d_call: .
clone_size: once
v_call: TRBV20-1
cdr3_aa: CSATPPQGPNYGYTF
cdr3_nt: TGCAGTGCTACTCCCCCACAGGGCCCTAACTATGGCTACACCTTC

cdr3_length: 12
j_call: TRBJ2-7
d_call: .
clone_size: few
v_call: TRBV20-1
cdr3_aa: CSARQGVYEQYF
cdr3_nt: TGCAGTGCTAGACAGGGAGTTTACGAGCAGTACTTC

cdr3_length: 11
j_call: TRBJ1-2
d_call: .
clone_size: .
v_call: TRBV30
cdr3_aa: CAWGTSYGYTF
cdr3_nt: TGTGCCTGGGGGACCTCGTATGGCTACACCTTC

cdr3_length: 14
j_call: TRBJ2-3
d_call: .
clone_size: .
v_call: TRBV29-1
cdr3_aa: CSVDVRGPTDTQYF
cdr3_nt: TGCAGCGTTGATGTGCGGGGACCGACAGATACGCAGTATTTT

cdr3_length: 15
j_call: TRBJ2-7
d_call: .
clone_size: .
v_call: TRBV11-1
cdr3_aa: CASSLETTGTYEQYF
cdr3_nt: TGTGCCAGCAGCTTAGAGACGACAGGGACTTACGAGCAGTACTTC